This T cell receptor (beta chain) was sequenced during a study of T cells in lung cancer brain metastases. The repertoire was sequenced with immunoSEQ multiplex PCR; TCRdb's copy has only in-frame clones and lacks some. The sample shows about 7,000 clones, 75% to 90% of them seen only once. Trimming shortened V by 4 bases and J by 6 bases, and 12 bases separated the two germline ends. The CDR3 consists of 12 residues. CDR1 GTSNPN and CDR2 SVGIG come from the germline V gene (reference sequence). V is TRBV30 and J is TRBJ1-1, with D uncertain. The TCR sequence derives from a man aged 45-65 years with non-small cell lung cancer. The sequenced material came from tumor tissue from the primary lung tumor. In DNA form, the CDR3 reads TGTGCCTGGACTTCGGGTTTCTCTGAAGCTTTCTTT. Protein: CAWTSGFSEAFF.